What follows are 27 T cell receptor beta chains derived from one specimen sequenced in a study of blood T cell repertoires in COVID-19. TCRdb keeps only in-frame clones here, not all; method: immunoSEQ multiplex PCR. The top ten hold roughly 12% of the sample, which has tens of thousands of clones, 70% to 80% seen once. The sequenced sample was peripheral blood. Source of these receptors: a man aged 80 or over with acute or convalescent COVID-19.

The chain carries TRBV5-6 and TRBJ1-2; TRBD1 matches 9 bases. The CDR3 has 15 residues. Germline V lookup: CDR1 SGHDT, CDR2 YYEEEE. V lost 4 bases to trimming and J lost 5 bases; unmatched junction nucleotides: 9. The CDR3 DNA is TGTGCCAGCAGCGTTACTACTGGGACAGGGTATGGCTACACCTTC. It specifies CASSVTTGTGYGYTF. The entire variable domain, with the rest obtained from reference TRBV5-6 and TRBJ1-2, is as follows: DAGVTQSPTHLIKTRGQQVTLRCSPKSGHDTVSWYQQALGQGPQFIFQYYEEEERQRGNFPDRFSGHQFPNYSSELNVNALLLGDSALYLCASSVTTGTGYGYTFGSGTRLTVV.

The rearrangement links TRBV5-1 to TRBJ1-6, with 8 bases identical to TRBD1. The CDR3 contains 16 residues. CDR1 is SGHRS, CDR2 YFSETQ, per germline. J was trimmed by 8 bases and V by 2 bases; bases with no gene match: 9. CDR3 sequence reads: CASSFYEAGGHSPLHF. The CDR3 nucleotides are TGCGCCAGCAGCTTTTATGAGGCAGGGGGCCATTCACCCCTCCACTTT.

This chain joins TRBV5-6 and TRBJ2-5, with a tentative D call TRBD1 (6 bases). V was shortened by 0 bases and J by 3 bases, with 9 bases between the two germline ends. The CDR3 covers 14 residues. In germline, CDR1 is SGHDT, CDR2 YYEEEE. CDR3 bases: TGTGCCAGCAGCTTGGAGTACAGGGAAGAGACCCAGTACTTC. Amino acid sequence: CASSLEYREETQYF.

The chain combines TRBV7-2 with TRBJ2-1; D not certain. This CDR3 has 14 amino acids. Germline V lookup: CDR1 SGHTA, CDR2 FQGNSA. Trimming took 1 base from V and 1 from J, leaving 5 bases between them. The CDR3 nucleotides read TGTGCCAGCAGCTTAGGGGCATCCTACAATGAGCAGTTCTTC. Its translation is CASSLGASYNEQFF.

In this sample, this clone turned up a few times. The gene calls are TRBV27 and TRBJ1-1, with 7 bases identical to TRBD1. The V gene end was trimmed by 6 bases and the J gene end by 4 bases; junction bases not matched to a gene: 17. Germline V lookup: CDR1 MNHEY, CDR2 SMNVEV (reference sequence). CDR3 size: 17 residues. The CDR3 protein is CASRRRAGGLSSTEAFF. In nucleotides, the CDR3 is TGTGCCAGCAGGCGCAGGGCAGGGGGGTTGTCAAGCACTGAAGCTTTCTTT.

The chain is built from TRBV11-3 and TRBJ1-1; 9 nucleotides line up with TRBD1. The V gene's germline CDR1 is SGHNT and CDR2 YENEEA. Losses at the gene ends were 1 base for V and 5 bases for J; bases not matched to a gene: 8. This CDR3 is 16 amino acids long. In nucleotides, the CDR3 is TGTGCCAGCAGCTTAGTCCTGGACAGGGGTTTGACTGAAGCTTTCTTT. This gives the protein CASSLVLDRGLTEAFF.

The V gene is TRBV3-1 (or the pseudogene TRBV3-2), the J gene TRBJ1-6; D is unresolved. CDR1 is LGHDT, CDR2 YNNKEL, per germline (reference sequence). Trimming pared 0 bases from V and 13 bases from J, leaving 10 bases between. The CDR3 is 13 residues long. This CDR3 reads CASSQDGEFPLHF. Here the CDR3 DNA reads TGTGCCAGCAGCCAAGACGGAGAGTTCCCCCTCCACTTT.

This sequence joins TRBV19 and TRBJ1-6, with D unclear. Trimming left V 6 bases short and J 2 bases short, with 17 bases between. Germline CDR1 reads LNHDA; CDR2 reads SQIVND (reference sequence). This CDR3 region has 17 residues. Here the CDR3 reads CASSYSRGNTYNSPLHF. Here the CDR3 DNA reads TGTGCCAGTAGCTATTCCCGAGGGAACACCTATAATTCACCCCTCCACTTT. Together with reference TRBV19 and TRBJ1-6, the CDR3 gives the full variable domain: DGGITQSPKYLFRKEGQNVTLSCEQNLNHDAMYWYRQDPGQGLRLIYYSQIVNDFQKGDIAEGYSVSREKKESFPLTVTSAQKNPTAFYLCASSYSRGNTYNSPLHFGNGTRLTVT.

Remarks on this clone: Other DNA sequences in the sample encode the same CDR3. The chain joins TRBV7-8 to TRBJ1-5; no clear D. There are 14 residues in the CDR3. Deletions cut 5 bases from V and 2 bases from J, with 10 bases between. Germline V gene lookup returns CDR1 SGHVS and CDR2 FQNEAQ. The DNA of the CDR3 is TGTGCCAGCAGCCCAAGGGAGGGCAATCAGCCCCAGCATTTT. Its protein product is CASSPREGNQPQHF.

This chain links TRBV5-5 with TRBJ2-1, with D unclear. Per the germline V gene, CDR1 is SGHKS and CDR2 is YYEKEE (reference sequence). V shed 0 bases and J shed 10 bases, with 8 bases lying between them. The CDR3 is 12 residues long. The CDR3 sequence is CASSLDVREQFF. CDR3 nucleotides: TGTGCCAGCAGCTTGGATGTTCGGGAGCAGTTCTTC.

This clone was found a few times. V usage is TRBV19 and J usage is TRBJ1-5, with TRBD1 identical over 7 bases. In germline, CDR1 is LNHDA, CDR2 SQIVND (reference sequence). Trimming took 0 bases from V and 4 from J; bases not matched to a gene: 0. The CDR3 extends over 14 amino acids. CDR3 nucleotides: TGTGCCAGTAGTATAGAACAGGGGAATCAGCCCCAGCATTTT. It yields the protein CASSIEQGNQPQHF.

The chain couples TRBV2 to TRBJ2-5; a weak D match, TRBD1 (5 bases). CDR3 length: 13 amino acids. The germline V gene has CDR1 SNHLY and CDR2 FYNNEI. The V gene lost 6 bases and the J gene lost 1 base, with 9 bases spanning the gap. As DNA, the CDR3 is TGTGCCAGCAGGAAGGACATCCAAGAGACCCAGTACTTC. Protein sequence: CASRKDIQETQYF.

This sequence joins TRBV9 and TRBJ1-4, with TRBD1 matching 7 bases. In germline, CDR1 is SGDLS, CDR2 YYNGEE. Losses at the gene ends were 5 bases for V and 3 bases for J; bases not matched to a gene: 7. This CDR3 is built from 15 residues. In DNA, the CDR3 is TGTGCCAGCAGTGAACAGGGGCAGTCTAATGAAAAACTGTTTTTT. Encoded protein: CASSEQGQSNEKLFF.

This rearrangement joins TRBV2 to TRBJ2-7, with D perhaps TRBD1 (5 bases). Germline CDR1 SNHLY, CDR2 FYNNEI. Trimming pared 0 bases from V and 9 bases from J, leaving 15 bases between. CDR3 length: 14 residues. The CDR3 DNA is TGTGCCAGCAGTGAAGCGCTTATAGGGGAAGGGCAGTACTTC. Amino acids: CASSEALIGEGQYF.

The V and J genes are TRBV5-1 and TRBJ1-1; the D gene is possibly TRBD1 (6 bases). V dropped 0 bases and J dropped 3 bases, with 9 bases sitting between them. Germline lookup yields CDR1 SGHRS and CDR2 YFSETQ. This CDR3 has 14 residues. DNA for the CDR3: TGCGCCAGCAGCTTGGACAGGGATTACACTGAAGCTTTCTTT. Its translation is CASSLDRDYTEAFF.

This clone showed up many times. J is TRBJ1-2 and V is TRBV6-5, with 7 bases fitting TRBD1. Germline assignment: CDR1 MNHEY and CDR2 SVGAGI. V was clipped by 4 bases and J by 4 bases; unmatched bases: 9. This CDR3 is built from 15 residues. CDR3 protein: CASSFKAGQSYGYTF. For the CDR3, the DNA is TGTGCCAGCAGTTTCAAGGCGGGACAGTCCTATGGCTACACCTTC.

The chain uses TRBV19 and TRBJ1-4; 8 bases are shared with TRBD1. Germline assignment: CDR1 LNHDA and CDR2 SQIVND (reference sequence). The CDR3 loop spans 14 amino acids. The trim removed 11 bases at V and 0 bases at J, leaving 5 bases unmatched. CDR3 region: CAVSDRATNEKLFF. CDR3 bases: TGTGCCGTCTCGGACAGGGCAACTAATGAAAAACTGTTTTTT.

The gene calls are TRBV30 and TRBJ2-1, with a tentative D call TRBD1 (6 bases). CDR1 is GTSNPN, CDR2 SVGIG, per germline (reference sequence). Deletions cut 1 base from V and 3 bases from J, with 10 bases between. The CDR3 runs to 14 residues. The CDR3 is CAWSGGGNYNEQFF. In nucleotides, the CDR3 is TGTGCCTGGAGTGGAGGGGGAAACTACAATGAGCAGTTCTTC. The whole variable domain, remainder taken from reference TRBV30 and TRBJ2-1, is SQTIHQWPATLVQPVGSPLSLECTVEGTSNPNLYWYRQAAGRGLQLLFYSVGIGQISSEVPQNLSASRPQDRQFILSSKKLLLSDSGFYLCAWSGGGNYNEQFFGPGTRLTVL.

The V gene is TRBV6-4, the J gene TRBJ2-1; weak D call: TRBD2 (6 bases). Between the trimmed V and J ends, which lost 9 bases and 10 bases, there was a span of 10 bases. The CDR3 is 10 residues long. Germline lookup yields CDR1 MRHNA and CDR2 SNTAGT. The CDR3 nucleotides read TGTGCCAGGTGCGGGGACGAGCAGTTCTTC. Protein product: CARCGDEQFF.

This chain links TRBV5-1 with TRBJ2-1; 8 bases map to TRBD2. Per germline, CDR1 SGHRS and CDR2 YFSETQ. This CDR3 spans 16 amino acids. V shed 4 bases, J shed 8 bases, and the junction held 14 bases outside the gene matches. The DNA of the CDR3 is TGCGCCAGCAGCCCAGATGGCGGGGGGACCTTCGATGAGCAGTTCTTC. This encodes CASSPDGGGTFDEQFF.

This chain joins TRBV19 and TRBJ1-5, with TRBD1 as a possible D gene (6 bases). The CDR3 consists of 17 residues. The germline V and J ends were trimmed by 7 bases and 3 bases, with 22 bases remaining between them. The V gene's germline CDR1 is LNHDA and CDR2 SQIVND (reference sequence). As DNA, the CDR3 is TGTGCCAGTATTGGGATAAAGACAGGCTCCGCCAATCAGCCCCAGCATTTT. Residues: CASIGIKTGSANQPQHF.

The chain links TRBV12-3 or TRBV12-4 to TRBJ2-3; no clear D gene. The V end lost 1 base, the J end lost 5 bases, and 7 bases lay between the germline ends. The CDR3 extends over 13 amino acids. The CDR3 reads CASSLGRRDTQYF. The CDR3 region has the DNA TGTGCCAGCAGTTTAGGTCGTAGAGATACGCAGTATTTT.

The chain combines TRBV11-3 with TRBJ2-1; TRBD1 agrees at 7 bases. This CDR3 has 16 residues. The V gene's germline CDR1 is SGHNT and CDR2 YENEEA. V shed 5 bases and J 4 bases; nucleotides not matched to a gene: 11. The CDR3 sequence: CASSPRRGQLYNEQFF. The CDR3 region has the DNA TGTGCCAGCAGCCCTCGACGGGGACAGTTATACAATGAGCAGTTCTTC.

V and J are TRBV28 and TRBJ2-3, with D tentatively TRBD1 (6 bases). Trimming cost V 5 bases and J 6 bases, with 12 bases left between them. CDR1 is MDHEN, CDR2 SYDVKM, per germline. The CDR3 is 13 amino acids. The CDR3 DNA reads as TGTGCCAGCAGTCCCCCAGGGGTGGATACGCAGTATTTT. Amino acid sequence: CASSPPGVDTQYF.

V gene TRBV20-1 combines with J gene TRBJ2-3; 12 bases map to TRBD2. This CDR3 contains 15 residues. Germline CDR1 DFQATT, CDR2 SNEGSKA (reference sequence). Trimming cost V 6 bases and J 0 bases; bases outside gene matches: 4. The CDR3 reads CSASGTSGSTDTQYF. The CDR3, as DNA: TGCAGTGCGAGTGGGACTAGCGGGAGCACAGATACGCAGTATTTT.

This clone was found a few times. The chain is built from TRBV5-6 and TRBJ1-6, with TRBD1 matching 7 bases. The CDR3 spans 15 residues. Germline CDR1 and CDR2: SGHDT and YYEEEE. With V trimmed by 0 bases and J by 8 bases, 5 bases remained unmatched. The CDR3 spells CASSLGPGTDSPLHF. In nucleotides, the CDR3 is TGTGCCAGCAGCTTGGGACCAGGGACAGATTCACCCCTCCACTTT.

This sequence joins TRBV2 and TRBJ2-5; 10 positions match TRBD2. The ends lost 7 bases at V and 0 bases at J; junction bases unmatched: 8. The CDR3 is 16 residues long. Germline CDR1 SNHLY, CDR2 FYNNEI. DNA for the CDR3: TGTGCCAGCATTTTCGGGACTAGCGAGAACCAAGAGACCCAGTACTTC. Its protein product is CASIFGTSENQETQYF. The whole variable domain, filled in from reference TRBV2 and TRBJ2-5, reads EPEVTQTPSHQVTQMGQEVILRCVPISNHLYFYWYRQILGQKVEFLVSFYNNEISEKSEIFDDQFSVERPDGSNFTLKIRSTKLEDSAMYFCASIFGTSENQETQYFGPGTRLLVL.